This T cell receptor beta chain was identified during a study of tumor-infiltrating lymphocytes in localized non-small cell lung cancer. Produced via immunoSEQ multiplex PCR; TCRdb's table is partial and in-frame only. The sample has roughly 10,000 clones, 80% to 90% seen once. The CDR3 sequence is 15 residues long. V trimming: 4 bases; J trimming: 2 bases; junction bases outside the gene matches: 1. CDR1 and CDR2 from the germline V gene are SGHTA and FQGNSA. This TCR was recovered from a human donor with non-small cell lung cancer. The chain carries TRBV7-2 and TRBJ2-7, with TRBD2 identical over 14 bases. Material: uninvolved lung tissue not adjacent to the tumor. As DNA, the CDR3 is TGTGCCAGCAGCTCGACTAGCGGGGGGGCCTACGAGCAGTACTTC. Amino acid sequence: CASSSTSGGAYEQYF.